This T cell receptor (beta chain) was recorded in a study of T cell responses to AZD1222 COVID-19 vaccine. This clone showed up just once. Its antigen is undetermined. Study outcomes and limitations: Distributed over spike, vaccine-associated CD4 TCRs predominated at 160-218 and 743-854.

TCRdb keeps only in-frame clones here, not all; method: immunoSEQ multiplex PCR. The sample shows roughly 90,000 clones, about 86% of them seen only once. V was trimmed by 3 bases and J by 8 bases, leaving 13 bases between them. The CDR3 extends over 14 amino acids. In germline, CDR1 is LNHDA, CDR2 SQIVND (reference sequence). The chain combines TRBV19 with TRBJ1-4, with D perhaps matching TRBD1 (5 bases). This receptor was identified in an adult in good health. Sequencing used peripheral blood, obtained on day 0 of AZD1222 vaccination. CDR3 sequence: CASSIGGRGEKLFF. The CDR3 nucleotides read TGTGCCAGTAGTATCGGGGGTCGCGGCGAAAAACTGTTTTTT. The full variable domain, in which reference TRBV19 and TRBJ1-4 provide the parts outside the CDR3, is DGGITQSPKYLFRKEGQNVTLSCEQNLNHDAMYWYRQDPGQGLRLIYYSQIVNDFQKGDIAEGYSVSREKKESFPLTVTSAQKNPTAFYLCASSIGGRGEKLFFGSGTQLSVL.